The 20 T cell receptor beta chains reported below all come from one sample, sequenced in a study of cytomegalovirus exposure and HLA in healthy donors. Some clones are missing from TCRdb's copy, which holds only in-frame ones; the method was immunoSEQ multiplex PCR. The repertoire holds 150,000 to 200,000 clones, with roughly 91% as singletons. Sequencing was done on a sample of PBMCs. The receptors derive from a man younger than 30 in good health and CMV-seronegative.

V is TRBV6-1 and J is TRBJ2-1; TRBD1 matches 7 bases. The V gene's germline CDR1 is MNHNS and CDR2 SASEGT. J lost 2 bases, V lost 2 bases, and 6 bases had no gene match. The CDR3 runs to 16 residues. CDR3 DNA sequence: TGTGCCAGCAGTGAATTCAGAACAGGGGCCTACAATGAGCAGTTCTTC. It yields the protein CASSEFRTGAYNEQFF.

This chain uses TRBV5-4 with TRBJ2-7; a weak D match, TRBD1 (6 bases). CDR3 length equals 14 residues. Germline CDR1 reads SGHNT; CDR2 reads YYREEE (reference sequence). V lost 4 bases and J lost 0, with 11 bases in between. CDR3 amino acids: CASSQTGTSYEQYF. CDR3 nucleotide sequence: TGTGCCAGCAGCCAGACAGGCACCTCCTACGAGCAGTACTTC.

V and J are TRBV4-3 and TRBJ2-2; no definite D call. Germline V CDR1 and CDR2: LGHNA, YSLEER. The V end was cut by 4 bases, the J end by 6 bases, with 9 bases between. This CDR3 has 13 amino acids. CDR3: CASSLQWAGELFF. The CDR3 DNA follows: TGCGCCAGCAGCCTACAGTGGGCCGGGGAGCTGTTTTTT.

The chain recombines TRBV6-1 with TRBJ1-2, with D maybe TRBD1 (5 bases). V was clipped by 2 bases and J by 2 bases, with 9 bases between them. CDR1 MNHNS and CDR2 SASEGT come from the germline V gene. The CDR3 covers 14 residues. The CDR3 DNA reads as TGTGCCAGCAGTGAACGGGGGGACAACTATGGCTACACCTTC. This sequence encodes CASSERGDNYGYTF.

J is TRBJ2-5 and V is TRBV7-9, with 10 bases lining up with TRBD2. CDR3 length: 13 amino acids. In germline, CDR1 is SEHNR, CDR2 FQNEAQ (reference sequence). With 8 bases clipped from V and 1 base from J, the junction kept 1 base outside the gene matches. The chain's CDR3 is CASGLAAQETQYF. In DNA form, the CDR3 reads TGTGCCAGCGGACTAGCGGCCCAAGAGACCCAGTACTTC.

The chain is built from TRBV4-3 and TRBJ1-4, with D maybe TRBD1 (5 bases). This CDR3 comprises 13 residues. Trimming left V 6 bases short and J 8 bases short, with 13 bases between. The germline V gene has CDR1 LGHNA and CDR2 YSLEER. CDR3 bases: TGCGCCAGCAGTGCAGGGTATAGCGAAAAACTGTTTTTT. It encodes CASSAGYSEKLFF.

This CDR3 reads CAISDPLKSLGYTF. The CDR3, as DNA: TGTGCCATCAGTGATCCCCTGAAGAGCCTTGGCTACACCTTC. This chain links TRBV10-3 with TRBJ1-2; D unclear. Per the germline V gene, CDR1 is ENHRY and CDR2 is SYGVKD. The CDR3 length is 14 residues. Between the trimmed V and J ends, which lost 3 bases and 7 bases, there was a span of 15 bases.

V gene TRBV7-9 combines with J gene TRBJ1-2; unclear D gene. This CDR3 contains 12 residues. Germline V gene sequence: CDR1 SEHNR, CDR2 FQNEAQ (reference sequence). V shed 5 bases and J shed 2 bases, with 6 bases lying between them. The CDR3 region is CASSLANYGYTF. CDR3 DNA: TGTGCCAGCAGCCTGGCAAACTATGGCTACACCTTC.

The chain combines TRBV5-1 with TRBJ2-3; TRBD2 aligns across 11 bases. Losses at the gene ends were 4 bases for V and 1 base for J; bases not matched to a gene: 5. The germline gives CDR1 SGHRS, CDR2 YFSETQ. CDR3 size: 16 residues. The CDR3 sequence is CASSEPGLAGTDTQYF. The CDR3 region has the DNA TGCGCCAGCAGCGAACCGGGACTAGCGGGCACAGATACGCAGTATTTT.

The chain is built from TRBV4-1 and TRBJ2-1, with 10 positions matching TRBD2. There are 16 residues in the CDR3. Germline CDR1 is MGHRA and CDR2 is YSYEKL. V lost 2 bases to trimming and J lost 6 bases; unmatched junction nucleotides: 7. In DNA form, the CDR3 reads TGCGCCAGCAGCCAATCCGGGACTAGCGCTCTCAATGAGCAGTTCTTC. This encodes CASSQSGTSALNEQFF.

Written as DNA, the CDR3 is TGCGCCAGCAGCCCCTGGACAGGGGAAAATAATTCACCCCTCCACTTT. Translated: CASSPWTGENNSPLHF. The chain links TRBV4-1 to TRBJ1-6, with 9 positions matching TRBD1. The junction had 6 bases not matched to a gene; V was cut back by 4 bases and J by 5 bases. The CDR3 runs 16 residues. Germline V gives CDR1 MGHRA, CDR2 YSYEKL.

The genes are TRBV2 and TRBJ2-3; 9 bases align to TRBD2. The CDR3 spans 15 residues. Germline V gene lookup returns CDR1 SNHLY and CDR2 FYNNEI. V was pared by 4 bases and J by 4 bases, with 6 bases of the junction left unmatched. CDR3 DNA: TGTGCCAGCAGTGGAGGGCGGGGGGGCCCAGATACGCAGTATTTT. The encoded protein is CASSGGRGGPDTQYF. Supplemented by reference TRBV2 and TRBJ2-3, the full variable domain reads EPEVTQTPSHQVTQMGQEVILRCVPISNHLYFYWYRQILGQKVEFLVSFYNNEISEKSEIFDDQFSVERPDGSNFTLKIRSTKLEDSAMYFCASSGGRGGPDTQYFGPGTRLTVL.

The chain carries TRBV19 and TRBJ2-7, with 8 bases fitting TRBD1. The trim removed 1 base at V and 6 bases at J, leaving 8 bases unmatched. CDR3 length: 15 amino acids. Germline V gene data show CDR1 as LNHDA and CDR2 as SQIVND (reference sequence). The CDR3 spells CASSIVGTGGREQYF. CDR3 nucleotides: TGTGCCAGTAGTATAGTTGGGACAGGAGGACGCGAGCAGTACTTC. Variable domain in full (rest from reference TRBV19 and TRBJ2-7): DGGITQSPKYLFRKEGQNVTLSCEQNLNHDAMYWYRQDPGQGLRLIYYSQIVNDFQKGDIAEGYSVSREKKESFPLTVTSAQKNPTAFYLCASSIVGTGGREQYFGPGTRLTVT.

This chain uses TRBV5-4 with TRBJ1-6; TRBD1 might be the D (5 bases). V lost 4 bases to trimming and J lost 0 bases, with 14 bases between them. In germline, CDR1 is SGHNT, CDR2 YYREEE (reference sequence). CDR3 size: 17 residues. The CDR3 loop reads CASSGGTAGSYNSPLHF. CDR3 nucleotides: TGTGCCAGCAGCGGCGGGACCGCTGGCTCCTATAATTCACCCCTCCACTTT.

The chain carries TRBV2 and TRBJ1-5; D is ambiguous. V lost 2 bases, J lost 7 bases, and 15 bases lay in between. There are 15 residues in the CDR3. Germline values: CDR1 SNHLY, CDR2 FYNNEI. CDR3 in DNA: TGTGCCAGCAGTGAACTAACAGTCCCGGGGCAGCCCCAGCATTTT. Amino acids: CASSELTVPGQPQHF.

The chain is built from TRBV6-5 and TRBJ2-5, with D maybe TRBD2 (5 bases). The CDR3 is 16 amino acids. Trimming stripped 0 bases from V and 1 base from J, with 12 bases between. Germline V gene lookup returns CDR1 MNHEY and CDR2 SVGAGI. The CDR3 reads CASSYSMVGSQETQYF. The CDR3 DNA reads TGTGCCAGCAGTTACTCGATGGTGGGGAGCCAAGAGACCCAGTACTTC.

The CDR3 nucleotides are TGCGCCAGCAGCTTGTCAGTGGCCCGGGAGGAGCAGTACTTC. This translates into CASSLSVAREEQYF. The chain couples TRBV5-1 to TRBJ2-7, with TRBD2 as a possible D gene (6 bases). V was clipped by 1 base and J by 7 bases, with 15 bases between them. Germline CDR1 reads SGHRS; CDR2 reads YFSETQ. This CDR3 spans 14 amino acids.

The chain has TRBV11-2 and TRBJ2-7; TRBD1 might be the D (5 bases). V lost 5 bases to trimming and J lost 2 bases, with 10 bases between them. The CDR3 consists of 13 residues. Germline CDR1 and CDR2: SGHAT and FQNNGV. The CDR3 protein is CASSRMGPYEQYF. Written as DNA, the CDR3 is TGTGCCAGCAGCCGGATGGGGCCCTACGAGCAGTACTTC.

The chain has TRBV7-6 and TRBJ2-7; 8 bases align to TRBD2. V was clipped by 5 bases and J by 3 bases; unmatched bases: 6. Germline assignment: CDR1 SGHVS and CDR2 FNYEAQ. The CDR3 contains 14 residues. In DNA, the CDR3 is TGTGCCAGCAGCCCGGGACTAGTCCTCTACGAGCAGTACTTC. Translating gives CASSPGLVLYEQYF.

The V call is TRBV6-1, the J call TRBJ2-7, with D unresolved. Germline values: CDR1 MNHNS, CDR2 SASEGT. Deletions cut 0 bases from V and 1 base from J, with 10 bases between. The CDR3 has 15 residues. This CDR3 is CASSEATTYSYEQYF. CDR3 nucleotides: TGTGCCAGCAGTGAAGCTACGACTTATTCCTACGAGCAGTACTTC.